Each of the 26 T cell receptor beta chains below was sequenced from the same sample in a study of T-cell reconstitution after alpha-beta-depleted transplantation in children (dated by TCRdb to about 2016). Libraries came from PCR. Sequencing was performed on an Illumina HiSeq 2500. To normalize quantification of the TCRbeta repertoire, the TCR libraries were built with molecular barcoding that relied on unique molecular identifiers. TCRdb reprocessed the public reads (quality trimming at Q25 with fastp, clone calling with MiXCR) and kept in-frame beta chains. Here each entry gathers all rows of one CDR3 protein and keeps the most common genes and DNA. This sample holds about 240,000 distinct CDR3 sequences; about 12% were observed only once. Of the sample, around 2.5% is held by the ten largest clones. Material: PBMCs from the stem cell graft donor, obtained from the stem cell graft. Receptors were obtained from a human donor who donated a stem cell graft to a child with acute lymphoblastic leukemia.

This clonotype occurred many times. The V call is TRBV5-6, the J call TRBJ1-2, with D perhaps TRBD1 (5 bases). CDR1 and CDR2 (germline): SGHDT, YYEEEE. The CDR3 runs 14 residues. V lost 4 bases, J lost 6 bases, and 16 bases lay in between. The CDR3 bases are TGTGCCAGCAGCCCGGGGGTTGGATTCGATGGCTACACCTTC. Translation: CASSPGVGFDGYTF.

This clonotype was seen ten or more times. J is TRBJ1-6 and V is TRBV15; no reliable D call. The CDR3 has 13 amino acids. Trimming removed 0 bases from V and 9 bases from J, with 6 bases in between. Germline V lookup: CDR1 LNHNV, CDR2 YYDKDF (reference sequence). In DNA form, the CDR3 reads TGTGCCACCAGCAGAGATGGGAGTTCACCCCTCCACTTT. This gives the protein CATSRDGSSPLHF.

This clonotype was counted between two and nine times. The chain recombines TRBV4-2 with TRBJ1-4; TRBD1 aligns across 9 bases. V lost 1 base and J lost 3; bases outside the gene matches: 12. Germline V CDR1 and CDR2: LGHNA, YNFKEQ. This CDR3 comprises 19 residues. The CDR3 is CASSQAGQGNNWANEKLFF. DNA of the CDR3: TGTGCCAGCAGCCAAGCCGGACAGGGGAATAATTGGGCTAATGAAAAACTGTTTTTT.

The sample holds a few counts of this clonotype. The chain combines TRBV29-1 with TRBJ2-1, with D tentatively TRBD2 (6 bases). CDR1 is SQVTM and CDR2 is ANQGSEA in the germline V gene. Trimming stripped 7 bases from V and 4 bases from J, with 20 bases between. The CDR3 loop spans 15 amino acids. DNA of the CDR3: TGCAGCGGGAGGCTCGGGGGAGGACCTTACAATGAGCAGTTCTTC. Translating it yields CSGRLGGGPYNEQFF.

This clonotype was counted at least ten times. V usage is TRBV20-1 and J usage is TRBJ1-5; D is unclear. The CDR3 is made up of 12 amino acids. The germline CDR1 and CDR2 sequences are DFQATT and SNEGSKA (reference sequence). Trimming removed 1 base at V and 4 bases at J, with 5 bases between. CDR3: CSARAGNQPQHF. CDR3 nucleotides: TGCAGTGCTAGAGCCGGAAATCAGCCCCAGCATTTT.

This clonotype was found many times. This CDR3 reads CASSWEQGSRELFF. The CDR3 DNA is TGCGCCAGCAGTTGGGAACAGGGGTCCCGGGAGCTGTTTTTT. The gene calls are TRBV10-2 and TRBJ2-2; 7 bases line up with TRBD1. Losses at the gene ends were 5 bases for V and 9 bases for J; bases not matched to a gene: 9. The germline CDR1 and CDR2 sequences are WSHSY and SAAADI. The CDR3 runs 14 residues.

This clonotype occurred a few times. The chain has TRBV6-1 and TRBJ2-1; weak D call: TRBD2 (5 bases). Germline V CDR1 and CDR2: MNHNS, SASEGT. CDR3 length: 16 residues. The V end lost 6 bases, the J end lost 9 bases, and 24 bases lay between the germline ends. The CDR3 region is CASSPVGSGTFREQFF. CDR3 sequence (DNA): TGTGCCAGCAGCCCGGTGGGGAGCGGAACCTTTCGTGAGCAGTTCTTC.

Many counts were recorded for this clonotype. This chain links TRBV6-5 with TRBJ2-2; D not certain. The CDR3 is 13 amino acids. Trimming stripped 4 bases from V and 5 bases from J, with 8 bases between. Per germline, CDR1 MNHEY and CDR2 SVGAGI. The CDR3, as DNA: TGTGCCAGCAGTTTCTCTATGACCGGGGAGCTGTTTTTT. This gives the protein CASSFSMTGELFF.

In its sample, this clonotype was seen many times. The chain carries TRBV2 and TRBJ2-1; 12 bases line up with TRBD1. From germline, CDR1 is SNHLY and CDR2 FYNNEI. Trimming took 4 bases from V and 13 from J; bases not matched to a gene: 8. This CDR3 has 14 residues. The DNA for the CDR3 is TGTGCCAGCAGTGGGGACAGGGGGCAAGCAAAACAGTTCTTC. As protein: CASSGDRGQAKQFF.

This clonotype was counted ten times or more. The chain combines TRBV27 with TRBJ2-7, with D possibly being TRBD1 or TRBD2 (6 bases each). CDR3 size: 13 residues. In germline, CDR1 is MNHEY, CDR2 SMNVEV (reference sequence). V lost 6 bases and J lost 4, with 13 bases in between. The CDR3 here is CASSPTGRYEQYF. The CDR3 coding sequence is TGTGCCAGCAGCCCTACAGGGAGGTACGAGCAGTACTTC.

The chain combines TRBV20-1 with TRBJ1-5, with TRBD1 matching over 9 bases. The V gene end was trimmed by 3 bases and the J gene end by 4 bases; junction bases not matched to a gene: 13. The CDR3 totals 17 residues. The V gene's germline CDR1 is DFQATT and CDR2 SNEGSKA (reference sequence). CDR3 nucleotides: TGCAGTGCTAGTCTGCAAAAGGGACAGGGATTAAATCAGCCCCAGCATTTT. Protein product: CSASLQKGQGLNQPQHF.

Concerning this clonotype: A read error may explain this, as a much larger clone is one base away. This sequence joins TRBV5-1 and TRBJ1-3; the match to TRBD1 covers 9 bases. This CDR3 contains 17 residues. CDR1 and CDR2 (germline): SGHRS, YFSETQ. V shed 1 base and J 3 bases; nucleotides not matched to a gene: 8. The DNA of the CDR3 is TGCGCCAGCAGCTTGACCACCGGGACAGGGAATGGAAACACCATATATTTT. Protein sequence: CASSLTTGTGNGNTIYF.

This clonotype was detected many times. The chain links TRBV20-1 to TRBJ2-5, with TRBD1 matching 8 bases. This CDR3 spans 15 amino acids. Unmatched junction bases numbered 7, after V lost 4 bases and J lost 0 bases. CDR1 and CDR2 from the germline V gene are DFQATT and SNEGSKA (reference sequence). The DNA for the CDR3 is TGCAGTGCTACCAGTACAGGGGGGTACCAAGAGACCCAGTACTTC. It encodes CSATSTGGYQETQYF.

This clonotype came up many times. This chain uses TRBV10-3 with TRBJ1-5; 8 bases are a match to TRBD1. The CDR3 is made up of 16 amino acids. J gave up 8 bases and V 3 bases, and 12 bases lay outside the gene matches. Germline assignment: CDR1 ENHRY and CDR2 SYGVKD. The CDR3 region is CAISDGQGTPREPQHF. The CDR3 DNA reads TGTGCCATCAGTGACGGACAGGGAACCCCAAGGGAGCCCCAGCATTTT.

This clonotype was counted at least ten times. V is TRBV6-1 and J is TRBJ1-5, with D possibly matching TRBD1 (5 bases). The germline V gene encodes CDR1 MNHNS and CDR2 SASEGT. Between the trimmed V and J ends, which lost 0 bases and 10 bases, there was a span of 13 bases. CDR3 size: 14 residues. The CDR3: CASSEALGTHPQHF. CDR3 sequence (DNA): TGTGCCAGCAGTGAAGCGCTGGGGACGCACCCCCAGCATTTT.

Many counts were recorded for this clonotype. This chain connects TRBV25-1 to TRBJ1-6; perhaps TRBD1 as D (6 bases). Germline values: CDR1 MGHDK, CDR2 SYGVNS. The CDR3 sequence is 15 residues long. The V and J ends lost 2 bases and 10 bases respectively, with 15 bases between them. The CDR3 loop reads CASSEDRGLGSPLHF. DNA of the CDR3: TGTGCCAGCAGTGAAGATCGGGGGCTGGGGTCACCCCTCCACTTT.

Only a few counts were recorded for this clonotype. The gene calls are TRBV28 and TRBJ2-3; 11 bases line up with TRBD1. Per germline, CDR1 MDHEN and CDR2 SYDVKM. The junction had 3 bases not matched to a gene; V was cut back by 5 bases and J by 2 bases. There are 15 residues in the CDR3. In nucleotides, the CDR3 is TGTGCCAGCAGTGGGACAGGGGGGTACACAGATACGCAGTATTTT. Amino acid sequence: CASSGTGGYTDTQYF.

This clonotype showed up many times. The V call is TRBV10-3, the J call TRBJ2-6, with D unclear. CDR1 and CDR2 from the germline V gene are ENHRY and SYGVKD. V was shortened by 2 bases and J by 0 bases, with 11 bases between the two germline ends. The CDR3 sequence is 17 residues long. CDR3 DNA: TGTGCCATCAGTGAGGGCCTTGGCAGCTCTGGGGCCAACGTCCTGACTTTC. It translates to CAISEGLGSSGANVLTF.

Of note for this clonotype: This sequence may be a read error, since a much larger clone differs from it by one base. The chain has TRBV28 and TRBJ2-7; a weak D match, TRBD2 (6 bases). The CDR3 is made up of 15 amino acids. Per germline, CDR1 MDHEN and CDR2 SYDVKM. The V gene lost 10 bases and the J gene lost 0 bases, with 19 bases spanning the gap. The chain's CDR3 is CANTMEGTASYEQYF. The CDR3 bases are TGTGCCAACACCATGGAAGGGACTGCCTCCTACGAGCAGTACTTC.

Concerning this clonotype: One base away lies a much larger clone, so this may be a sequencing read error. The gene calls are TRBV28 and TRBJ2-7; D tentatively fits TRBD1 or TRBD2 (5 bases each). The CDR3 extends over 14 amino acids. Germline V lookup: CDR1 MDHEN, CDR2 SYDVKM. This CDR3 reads CASSFGAGTYQQYF. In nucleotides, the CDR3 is TGTGCCAGCAGTTTTGGAGCAGGGACCTACCAGCAGTACTTC. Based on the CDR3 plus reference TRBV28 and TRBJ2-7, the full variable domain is DVKVTQSSRYLVKRTGEKVFLECVQDMDHENMFWYRQDPGLGLRLIYFSYDVKMKEKGDIPEGYSVSREKKERFSLILESASTNQTSMYLCASSFGAGTYQQYFGPGTRLTVT.

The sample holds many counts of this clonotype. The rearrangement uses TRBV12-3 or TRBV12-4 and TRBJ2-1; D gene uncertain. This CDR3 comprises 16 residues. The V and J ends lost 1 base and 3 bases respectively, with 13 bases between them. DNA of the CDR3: TGTGCCAGCAGTTTAGGAGCAGGAGATCTCTACAATGAGCAGTTCTTC. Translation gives CASSLGAGDLYNEQFF.

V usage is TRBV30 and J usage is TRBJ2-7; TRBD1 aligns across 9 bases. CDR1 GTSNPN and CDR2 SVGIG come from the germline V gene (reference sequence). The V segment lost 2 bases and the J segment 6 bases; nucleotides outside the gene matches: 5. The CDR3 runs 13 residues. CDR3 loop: CAWSRDRESEQYF. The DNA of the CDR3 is TGTGCCTGGAGTCGGGACAGGGAGTCCGAGCAGTACTTC.

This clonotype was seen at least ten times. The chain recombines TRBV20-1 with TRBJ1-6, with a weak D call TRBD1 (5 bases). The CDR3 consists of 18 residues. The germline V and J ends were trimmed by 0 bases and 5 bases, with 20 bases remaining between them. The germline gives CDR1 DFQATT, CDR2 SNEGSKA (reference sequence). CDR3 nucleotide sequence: TGCAGTGCTAGAGATGCCCTTCAGGGTACATTGGATAATTCACCCCTCCACTTT. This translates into CSARDALQGTLDNSPLHF.

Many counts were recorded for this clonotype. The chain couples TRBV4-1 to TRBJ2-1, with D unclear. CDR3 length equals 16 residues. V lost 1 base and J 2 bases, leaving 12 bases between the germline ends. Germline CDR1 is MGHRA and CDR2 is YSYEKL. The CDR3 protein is CASSQVAPDAYNEQFF. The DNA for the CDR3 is TGCGCCAGCAGCCAAGTGGCTCCCGATGCCTACAATGAGCAGTTCTTC.

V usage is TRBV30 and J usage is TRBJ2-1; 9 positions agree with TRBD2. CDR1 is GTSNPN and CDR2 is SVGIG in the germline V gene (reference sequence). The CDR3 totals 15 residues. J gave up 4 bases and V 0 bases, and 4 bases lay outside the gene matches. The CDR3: CAWSVSGGLYNEQFF. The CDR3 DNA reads TGTGCCTGGAGTGTGAGCGGGGGGTTATACAATGAGCAGTTCTTC.

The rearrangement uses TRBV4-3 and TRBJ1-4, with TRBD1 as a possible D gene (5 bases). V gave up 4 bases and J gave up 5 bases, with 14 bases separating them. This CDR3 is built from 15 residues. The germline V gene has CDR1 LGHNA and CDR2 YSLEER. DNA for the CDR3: TGCGCCAGCAGCCGAGCGACAGTGGAGAATGAAAAACTGTTTTTT. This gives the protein CASSRATVENEKLFF.